The clone carrying this TCR beta chain came up a few times. Antigen specificity is unknown. The data belong to a study of T cells in Graves' hyperthyroidism and ophthalmopathy. Broader study findings: Peripheral blood also featured most of the thyroid clonotypes expanded above 0.001.

TCR beta CDR3 regions were amplified from RNA. A first-round RT-PCR of the TCR CDR3 used the HTBI primer set. Each CDR3 protein is one row after TCRdb ran MiXCR on the multiplex PCR reads. This table has approximately 740,000 distinct CDR3 sequences, approximately 14% appearing once. The germline V gene encodes CDR1 MGHRA and CDR2 YSYEKL. The trim removed 2 bases at V and 6 bases at J, leaving 6 bases unmatched. The CDR3 is 15 amino acids. These patients, aged 18 to 65, had recently diagnosed hyperthyroidism lasting under 2 months. Patients having uncontrolled infection, another autoimmune disease, pregnancy or lactation were not included. Diagnosis rested on symptoms, serum thyroxine and TRAb, thyroid ultrasound, and orbital computed tomography.

The clonotype was recovered from a woman in her late teens or twenties with Graves' hyperthyroidism. J is TRBJ2-7 and V is TRBV4-1; TRBD1 matches 11 bases. The sequencing input was blood. The CDR3 sequence: CASSQSDRGLFEQYF. In DNA form, the CDR3 reads TGCGCCAGCAGCCAATCGGACAGGGGGCTTTTCGAGCAGTACTTC.